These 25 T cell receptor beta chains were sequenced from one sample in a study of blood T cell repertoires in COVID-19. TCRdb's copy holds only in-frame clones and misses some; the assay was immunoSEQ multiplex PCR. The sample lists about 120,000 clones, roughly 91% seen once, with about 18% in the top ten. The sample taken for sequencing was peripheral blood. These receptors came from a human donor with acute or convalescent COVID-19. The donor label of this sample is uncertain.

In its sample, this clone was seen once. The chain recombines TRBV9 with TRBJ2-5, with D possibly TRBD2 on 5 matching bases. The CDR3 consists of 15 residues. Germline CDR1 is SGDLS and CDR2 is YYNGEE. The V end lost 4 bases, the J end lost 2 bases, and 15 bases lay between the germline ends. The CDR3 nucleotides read TGTGCCAGCAGCCCGCGGGCTAGCTTTCAAGAGACCCAGTACTTC. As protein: CASSPRASFQETQYF.

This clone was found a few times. The CDR3 region is CATSRPGVETQYF. CDR3 DNA sequence: TGTGCCACCAGCAGACCCGGGGTGGAGACCCAGTACTTC. The chain couples TRBV15 to TRBJ2-5; D perhaps matches TRBD2 (5 bases). V was trimmed by 2 bases and J by 5 bases, leaving 9 bases between them. CDR1 LNHNV and CDR2 YYDKDF come from the germline V gene (reference sequence). The CDR3 has 13 residues.

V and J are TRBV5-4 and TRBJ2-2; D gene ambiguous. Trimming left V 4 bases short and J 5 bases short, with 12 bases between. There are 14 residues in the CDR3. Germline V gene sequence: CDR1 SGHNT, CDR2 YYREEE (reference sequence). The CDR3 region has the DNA TGTGCCAGCAGCCCACGAGACACTACCGGGGAGCTGTTTTTT. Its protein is CASSPRDTTGELFF.

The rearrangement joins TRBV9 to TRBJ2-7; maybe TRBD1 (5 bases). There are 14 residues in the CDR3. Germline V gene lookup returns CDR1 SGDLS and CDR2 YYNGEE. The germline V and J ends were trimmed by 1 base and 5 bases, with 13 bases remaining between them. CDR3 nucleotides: TGTGCCAGCAGCGTATCAGGGTCAATCCACGAGCAGTACTTC. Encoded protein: CASSVSGSIHEQYF.

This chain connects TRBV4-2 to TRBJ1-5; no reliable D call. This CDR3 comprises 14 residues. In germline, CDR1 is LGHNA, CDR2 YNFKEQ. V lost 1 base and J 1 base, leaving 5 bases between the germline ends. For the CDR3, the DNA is TGTGCCAGCAGCCAAGTGGGCAGCAATCAGCCCCAGCATTTT. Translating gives CASSQVGSNQPQHF.

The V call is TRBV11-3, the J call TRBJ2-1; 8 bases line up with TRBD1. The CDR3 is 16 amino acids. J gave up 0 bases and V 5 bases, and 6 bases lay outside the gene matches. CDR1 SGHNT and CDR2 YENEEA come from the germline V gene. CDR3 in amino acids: CASSPGTGSSYNEQFF. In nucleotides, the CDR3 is TGTGCCAGCAGCCCGGGGACAGGAAGCTCCTACAATGAGCAGTTCTTC.

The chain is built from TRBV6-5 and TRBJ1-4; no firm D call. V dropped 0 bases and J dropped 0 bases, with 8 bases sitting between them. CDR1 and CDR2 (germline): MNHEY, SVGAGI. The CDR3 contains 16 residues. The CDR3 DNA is TGTGCCAGCAGTTACTCTCTCCTAGCAACTAATGAAAAACTGTTTTTT. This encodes CASSYSLLATNEKLFF.

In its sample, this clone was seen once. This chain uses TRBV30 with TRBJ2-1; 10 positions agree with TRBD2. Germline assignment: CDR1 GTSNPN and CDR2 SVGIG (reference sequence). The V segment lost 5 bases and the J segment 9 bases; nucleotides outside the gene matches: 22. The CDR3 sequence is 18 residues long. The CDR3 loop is CAWGSTGWASGRRPEQFF. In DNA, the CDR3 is TGTGCCTGGGGTTCCACAGGGTGGGCTAGCGGGAGAAGGCCTGAGCAGTTCTTC.

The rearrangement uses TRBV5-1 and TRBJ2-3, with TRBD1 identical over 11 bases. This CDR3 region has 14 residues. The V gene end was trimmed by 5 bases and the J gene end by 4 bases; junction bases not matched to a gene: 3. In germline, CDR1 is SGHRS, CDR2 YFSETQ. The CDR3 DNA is TGCGCCAGCAGGGGACAGGGGGGTTCAGATACGCAGTATTTT. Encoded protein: CASRGQGGSDTQYF. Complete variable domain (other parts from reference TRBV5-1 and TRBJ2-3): KAGVTQTPRYLIKTRGQQVTLSCSPISGHRSVSWYQQTPGQGLQFLFEYFSETQRNKGNFPGRFSGRQFSNSRSEMNVSTLELGDSALYLCASRGQGGSDTQYFGPGTRLTVL.

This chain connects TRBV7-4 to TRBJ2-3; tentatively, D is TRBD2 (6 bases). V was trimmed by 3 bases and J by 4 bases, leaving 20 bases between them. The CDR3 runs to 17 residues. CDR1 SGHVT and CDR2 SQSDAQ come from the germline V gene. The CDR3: CASSFGGTPSGSDTQYF. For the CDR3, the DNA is TGTGCCAGCAGCTTCGGCGGGACCCCCTCAGGGTCAGATACGCAGTATTTT.

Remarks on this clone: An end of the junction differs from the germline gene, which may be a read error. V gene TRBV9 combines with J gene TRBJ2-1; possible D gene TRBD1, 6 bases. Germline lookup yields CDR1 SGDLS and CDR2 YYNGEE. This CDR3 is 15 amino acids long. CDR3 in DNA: TGTGCCAGCAGCGAGACAGGATCTTCCTCCAATGAGCAGTTCTTC. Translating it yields CASSETGSSSNEQFF.

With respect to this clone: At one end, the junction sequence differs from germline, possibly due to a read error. The CDR3 bases are TGTGCCAGCACTGAAGGTGGAGGCAGGAAGTATAGCAATCAGCCCCAGCATTTT. Translated: CASTEGGGRKYSNQPQHF. The V and J genes are TRBV2 and TRBJ1-5; D call uncertain. This CDR3 comprises 18 residues. CDR1 and CDR2 from the germline V gene are SNHLY and FYNNEI.

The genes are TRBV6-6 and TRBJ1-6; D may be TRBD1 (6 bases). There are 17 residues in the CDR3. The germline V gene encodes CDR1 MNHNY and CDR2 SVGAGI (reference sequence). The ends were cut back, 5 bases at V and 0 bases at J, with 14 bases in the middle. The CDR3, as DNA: TGTGCCAGCAGTCCTACAGGGTCTAACTCCTATAATTCACCCCTCCACTTT. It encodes CASSPTGSNSYNSPLHF.

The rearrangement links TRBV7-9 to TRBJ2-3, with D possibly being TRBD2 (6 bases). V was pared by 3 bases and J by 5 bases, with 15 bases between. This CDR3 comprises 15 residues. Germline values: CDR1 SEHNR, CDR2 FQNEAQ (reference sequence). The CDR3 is CASSFIRGSGDTQYF. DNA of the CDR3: TGTGCCAGCAGCTTTATTCGGGGGTCCGGAGATACGCAGTATTTT.

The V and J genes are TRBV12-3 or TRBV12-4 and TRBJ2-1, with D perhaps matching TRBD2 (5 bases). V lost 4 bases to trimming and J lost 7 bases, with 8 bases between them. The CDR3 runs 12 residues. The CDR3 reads CASSYGGNEQFF. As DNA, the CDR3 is TGTGCCAGCAGTTATGGCGGGAATGAGCAGTTCTTC.

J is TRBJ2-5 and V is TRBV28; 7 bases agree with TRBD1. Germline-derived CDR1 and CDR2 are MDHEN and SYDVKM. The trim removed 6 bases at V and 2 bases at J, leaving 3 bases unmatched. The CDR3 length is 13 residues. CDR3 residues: CASRGTAQETQYF. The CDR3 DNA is TGTGCCAGCAGGGGGACAGCTCAAGAGACCCAGTACTTC.

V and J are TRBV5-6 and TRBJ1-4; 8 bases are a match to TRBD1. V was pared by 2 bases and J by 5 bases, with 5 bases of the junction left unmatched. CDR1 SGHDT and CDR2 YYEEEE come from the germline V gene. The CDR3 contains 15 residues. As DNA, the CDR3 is TGTGCCAGCAGCTTTCAACAGGGGGGAAATGAAAAACTGTTTTTT. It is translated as CASSFQQGGNEKLFF.

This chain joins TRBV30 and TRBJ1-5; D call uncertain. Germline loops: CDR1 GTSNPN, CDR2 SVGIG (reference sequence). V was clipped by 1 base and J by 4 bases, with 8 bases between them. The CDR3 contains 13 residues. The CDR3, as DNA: TGTGCCTGGAGTGACACAAAAAATCAGCCCCAGCATTTT. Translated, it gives CAWSDTKNQPQHF.

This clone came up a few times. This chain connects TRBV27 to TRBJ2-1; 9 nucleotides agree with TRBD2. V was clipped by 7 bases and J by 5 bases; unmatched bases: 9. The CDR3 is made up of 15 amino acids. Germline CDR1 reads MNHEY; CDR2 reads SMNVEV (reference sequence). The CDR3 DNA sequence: TGTGCCAGCAAGACTCGGCCTAGCGGGGACAATGAGCAGTTCTTC. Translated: CASKTRPSGDNEQFF.

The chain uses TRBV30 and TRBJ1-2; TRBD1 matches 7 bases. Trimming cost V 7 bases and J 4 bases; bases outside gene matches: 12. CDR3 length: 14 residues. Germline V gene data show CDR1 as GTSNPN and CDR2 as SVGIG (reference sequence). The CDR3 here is CASSAGGSSYGYTF. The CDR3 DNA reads TGTGCCTCCTCGGCAGGGGGAAGCTCCTATGGCTACACCTTC.

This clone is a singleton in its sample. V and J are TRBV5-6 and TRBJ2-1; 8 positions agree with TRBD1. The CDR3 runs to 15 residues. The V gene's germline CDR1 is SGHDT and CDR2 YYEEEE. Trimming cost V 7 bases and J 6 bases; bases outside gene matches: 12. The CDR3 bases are TGTGCCAGCTACCTCTTAGGACAGGGTCCCAATGAGCAGTTCTTC. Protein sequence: CASYLLGQGPNEQFF.

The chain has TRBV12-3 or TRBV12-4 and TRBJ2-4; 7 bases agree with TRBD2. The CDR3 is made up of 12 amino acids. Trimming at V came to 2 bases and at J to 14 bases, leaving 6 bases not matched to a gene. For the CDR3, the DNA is TGTGCCAGCAGTTTATTGGGGGGGGAGGAGTACTTC. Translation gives CASSLLGGEEYF.

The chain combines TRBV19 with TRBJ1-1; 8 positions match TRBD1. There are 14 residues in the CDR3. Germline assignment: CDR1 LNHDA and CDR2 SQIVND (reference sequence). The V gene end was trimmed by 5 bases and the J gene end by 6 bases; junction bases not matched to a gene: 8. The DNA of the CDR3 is TGTGCCAGTAGTTCAGGGGGCGGATTGGCTGAAGCTTTCTTT. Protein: CASSSGGGLAEAFF.

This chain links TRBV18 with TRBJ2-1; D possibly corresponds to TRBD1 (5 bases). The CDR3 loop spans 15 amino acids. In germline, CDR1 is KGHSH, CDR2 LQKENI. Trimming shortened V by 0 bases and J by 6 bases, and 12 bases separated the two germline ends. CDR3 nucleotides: TGTGCCAGCTCACCACCGTCCACACAGGTCAATGAGCAGTTCTTC. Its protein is CASSPPSTQVNEQFF.

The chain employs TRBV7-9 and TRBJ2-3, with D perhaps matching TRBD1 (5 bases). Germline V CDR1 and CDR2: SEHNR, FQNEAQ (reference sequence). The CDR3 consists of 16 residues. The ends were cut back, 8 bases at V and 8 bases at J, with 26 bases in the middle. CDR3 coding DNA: TGTGCCAGCCGCCATGACAGTCGTCCGGCTCCCGTTACGCAGTATTTT. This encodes CASRHDSRPAPVTQYF.